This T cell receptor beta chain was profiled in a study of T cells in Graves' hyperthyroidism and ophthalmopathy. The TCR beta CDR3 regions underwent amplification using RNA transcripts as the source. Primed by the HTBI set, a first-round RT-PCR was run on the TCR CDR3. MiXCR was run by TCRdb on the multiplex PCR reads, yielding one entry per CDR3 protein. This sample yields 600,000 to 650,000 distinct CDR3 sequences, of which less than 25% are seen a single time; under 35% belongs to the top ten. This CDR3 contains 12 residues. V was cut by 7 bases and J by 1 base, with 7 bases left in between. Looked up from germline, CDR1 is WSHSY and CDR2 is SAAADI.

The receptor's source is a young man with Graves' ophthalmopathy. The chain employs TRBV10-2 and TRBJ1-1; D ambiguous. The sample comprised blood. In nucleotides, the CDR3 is TGCGCCAGCATCGGCCCGAACACTGAAGCTTTCTTT. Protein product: CASIGPNTEAFF.